The 17 T cell receptor beta chains listed next were all sequenced from one sample in a study of CD8 T cells in ankylosing spondylitis. TCRdb redid the calling of the 5' RACE reads with MiXCR, one entry per CDR3 protein. The sample shows about 140,000 distinct CDR3 sequences, roughly 7.7% of them seen only once. The sequenced sample was synovial fluid, either unsorted or a sorted T cell fraction (not recorded which). These receptors were obtained from a male donor with ankylosing spondylitis.

This chain links TRBV5-4 with TRBJ2-6, with 9 bases lining up with TRBD1. Losses at the gene ends were 5 bases for V and 0 bases for J; bases not matched to a gene: 3. Germline V gene data show CDR1 as SGHNT and CDR2 as YYREEE (reference sequence). The CDR3 runs 16 residues. DNA of the CDR3: TGTGCCAGCAGTCCGACAGGGGGCTCTGGGGCCAACGTCCTGACTTTC. Its protein product is CASSPTGGSGANVLTF.

This clonotype has at least ten counts. The chain uses TRBV5-1 and TRBJ2-2, with 8 bases that match TRBD1. The CDR3 totals 15 residues. V trimming: 3 bases; J trimming: 6 bases; junction bases outside the gene matches: 7. The germline gives CDR1 SGHRS, CDR2 YFSETQ. The CDR3 DNA sequence: TGCGCCAGCAGCTATACAGGGGGATATGCCGGGGAGCTGTTTTTT. Encoded protein: CASSYTGGYAGELFF. The full variable domain, its missing parts supplied by reference TRBV5-1 and TRBJ2-2, is KAGVTQTPRYLIKTRGQQVTLSCSPISGHRSVSWYQQTPGQGLQFLFEYFSETQRNKGNFPGRFSGRQFSNSRSEMNVSTLELGDSALYLCASSYTGGYAGELFFGEGSRLTVL.

In its sample, this clonotype was seen many times. The chain employs TRBV7-2 and TRBJ2-7; 10 positions match TRBD2. The V gene end was trimmed by 8 bases and the J gene end by 0 bases; junction bases not matched to a gene: 4. The CDR3 contains 14 residues. In germline, CDR1 is SGHTA, CDR2 FQGNSA. CDR3 bases: TGTGCCAGCGGGCTAGCGGGGGCCTCCTACGAGCAGTACTTC. Amino acid sequence: CASGLAGASYEQYF. Full variable domain (outside the CDR3, taken from reference TRBV7-2 and TRBJ2-7): GAGVSQSPSNKVTEKGKDVELRCDPISGHTALYWYRQSLGQGLEFLIYFQGNSAPDKSGLPSDRFSAERTGGSVSTLTIQRTQQEDSAVYLCASGLAGASYEQYFGPGTRLTVT.

The rearrangement joins TRBV4-3 to TRBJ2-3; TRBD1 agrees at 8 bases. CDR1 and CDR2 from the germline V gene are LGHNA and YSLEER. This CDR3 comprises 15 residues. The ends lost 0 bases at V and 7 bases at J; junction bases unmatched: 6. The CDR3 here is CASSQEWDRPYTQYF. CDR3 nucleotides: TGCGCCAGCAGCCAAGAATGGGACAGGCCCTATACGCAGTATTTT.

This clonotype was seen many times. The chain is built from TRBV6-6 and TRBJ1-5; possibly TRBD1 for D (6 bases). CDR3 length: 13 residues. Germline-derived CDR1 and CDR2 are MNHNY and SVGAGI (reference sequence). V was cut by 6 bases and J by 6 bases, with 12 bases left in between. The CDR3 nucleotides are TGTGCCAGCAGAGAACAGGGAAGTCAGCCCCAGCATTTT. It translates to CASREQGSQPQHF.

The genes are TRBV7-8 and TRBJ2-1; D is undetermined. V lost 5 bases and J lost 5, with 16 bases in between. This CDR3 contains 15 residues. Germline CDR1 reads SGHVS; CDR2 reads FQNEAQ. CDR3 amino acids: CASSPKGPRDNEQFF. For the CDR3, the DNA is TGTGCCAGCAGCCCTAAGGGCCCTAGAGACAATGAGCAGTTCTTC.

In its sample, this clonotype was seen many times. V is TRBV9 and J is TRBJ2-7; possible D gene TRBD2, 5 bases. V was cut by 5 bases and J by 0 bases, with 15 bases left in between. This CDR3 has 15 amino acids. CDR1 SGDLS and CDR2 YYNGEE come from the germline V gene. The CDR3 DNA reads TGTGCCAGCAGTTGGGGAGCGGAAAGCTCCTACGAGCAGTACTTC. This translates into CASSWGAESSYEQYF.

In this sample, this clonotype turned up a few times. This chain connects TRBV9 to TRBJ1-6, with 10 bases identical to TRBD1. The CDR3 loop spans 15 amino acids. Germline loops: CDR1 SGDLS, CDR2 YYNGEE. V dropped 4 bases and J dropped 15; count of bases not matched to a gene: 13. CDR3 sequence reads: CASSLTDRGEQHLHF. The DNA of the CDR3 is TGTGCCAGCAGCCTCACGGACAGGGGGGAACAGCACCTCCACTTT.

In its sample, this clonotype was seen many times. V and J are TRBV10-3 and TRBJ2-1, with D perhaps given as TRBD1 or TRBD2 (5 bases each). The CDR3 covers 17 residues. The germline gives CDR1 ENHRY, CDR2 SYGVKD. The germline V and J ends were trimmed by 4 bases and 2 bases, with 18 bases remaining between them. The CDR3 sequence: CAISGVGGENTYNEQFF. DNA for the CDR3: TGTGCCATCAGTGGGGTTGGGGGAGAGAACACCTACAATGAGCAGTTCTTC.

CDR3 residues: CASSLRGELTDTQYF. CDR3 DNA: TGTGCCAGCAGCCTCCGAGGGGAGCTCACAGATACGCAGTATTTT. The rearrangement joins TRBV3-1 to TRBJ2-3; D tentatively fits TRBD1 or TRBD2 (5 bases each). CDR1 is LGHDT, CDR2 YNNKEL, per germline (reference sequence). The CDR3 has 15 amino acids. V was clipped by 4 bases and J by 2 bases, with 13 bases between them.

This clonotype was picked up many times. This chain joins TRBV21-1 and TRBJ2-7; the table calls TRBD1, which could not be checked here. TRBV21-1 is labeled a pseudogene. This CDR3 contains 17 residues. CDR3 sequence reads: CASSKAGRGPSSYEQYF. In DNA, the CDR3 is TGTGCCAGCAGCAAAGCGGGAAGGGGGCCGAGCTCCTACGAGCAGTACTTC.

This clonotype was recorded at least ten times. The chain recombines TRBV6-2 or TRBV6-3 with TRBJ2-7; TRBD1 matches 7 bases. CDR1 MNHEY and CDR2 SVGEGT come from the germline V gene. The length of the CDR3 is 14 residues. The V and J ends lost 6 bases and 3 bases, in that order; junction bases with no gene match: 8. DNA of the CDR3: TGTGCCAGCAGGAAAGGGGGACAGATCTACGAGCAGTACTTC. Its protein is CASRKGGQIYEQYF.

Ten or more counts support this clonotype. The chain joins TRBV28 to TRBJ1-3, with 7 nucleotides matching TRBD1. Trimming cost V 6 bases and J 1 base; bases outside gene matches: 3. The CDR3 contains 14 residues. CDR1 and CDR2 (germline): MDHEN, SYDVKM. The CDR3 region has the DNA TGTGCCAGCAGGACAGGGCTATCTGGAAACACCATATATTTT. Translating gives CASRTGLSGNTIYF.

This clonotype was seen a handful of times. The chain recombines TRBV28 with TRBJ2-1; TRBD2 might be the D (6 bases). The CDR3 is made up of 15 amino acids. CDR1 and CDR2 from the germline V gene are MDHEN and SYDVKM. V shed 7 bases and J shed 3 bases, with 16 bases lying between them. CDR3 amino acids: CASIMGGLLYNEQFF. CDR3 DNA: TGTGCCAGCATAATGGGGGGACTTCTCTACAATGAGCAGTTCTTC.

This clonotype has at least ten counts. The chain has TRBV7-9 and TRBJ1-4; TRBD1 aligns across 10 bases. The CDR3 has 14 residues. CDR1 and CDR2 from the germline V gene are SEHNR and FQNEAQ (reference sequence). With V trimmed by 5 bases and J by 8 bases, 5 bases remained unmatched. DNA for the CDR3: TGTGCCAGCAGCCCGGGACAGGGGAGGGAAAAACTGTTTTTT. It specifies CASSPGQGREKLFF.

Only a few counts were recorded for this clonotype. The gene calls are TRBV7-2 and TRBJ2-5; 8 bases are shared with TRBD1. This CDR3 is 15 amino acids long. The J segment lost 6 bases and the V segment lost 5 bases, leaving 11 bases of the junction unmatched. CDR1 is SGHTA, CDR2 FQGNSA, per germline. The CDR3 nucleotides are TGTGCCAGCAGCCCCCCTGGACAGGGTGAAAAGACCCAGTACTTC. It translates to CASSPPGQGEKTQYF.

This clonotype has at least ten counts. The chain uses TRBV7-2 and TRBJ2-1; 7 bases agree with TRBD2. The trim removed 0 bases at V and 7 bases at J, leaving 9 bases unmatched. The CDR3 is 16 residues long. Germline CDR1 reads SGHTA; CDR2 reads FQGNSA. CDR3 bases: TGTGCCAGCAGCTTAGCTATGGCGGGGGTTGGGAATGAGCAGTTCTTC. Protein sequence: CASSLAMAGVGNEQFF.